This T cell receptor beta chain came from a study of regulatory T cells in long-lasting Graves disease. CDR3 regions were amplified by Arm-PCR using iRepertoire HTBI primers to build TCR beta libraries. In TCRdb, the multiplex PCR reads were re-called with MiXCR into one record per CDR3 protein. The sample lists about 380,000 distinct CDR3 sequences, 15% to 19% seen once, with 22% in the top ten. The study's findings and limits: Persistent Graves' patients showed less TCR diversity than newly diagnosed ones.

Ten or more counts support this clonotype. Its antigen is unidentified. Time point here: newly diagnosed GD, antithyroid drugs for less than 3 months. Isolated PBMC RNA provided the starting material for the TCR library. Sequencing used peripheral blood mononuclear cells (PBMCs), obtained at new diagnosis, from a patient treated with antithyroid drugs. The sequence derives from a female donor with Graves disease.

CDR3: CASSFGVGEAGELFF. CDR3 bases: TGCGCCAGCAGCTTCGGGGTAGGAGAGGCCGGGGAGCTGTTTTTT. This chain uses TRBV5-1 with TRBJ2-2; weak D call: TRBD2 (5 bases). The CDR3 is 15 amino acids. V was clipped by 2 bases and J by 6 bases, with 14 bases between them. Germline assignment: CDR1 SGHRS and CDR2 YFSETQ.